Below are 30 T cell receptor beta chains sequenced from a single sample in a study of low-dose radiotherapy and immunotherapy resistance in tumors. First-strand cDNA relied on TRAV- and TRBV-specific primers spanning alpha and beta chains. It was with a constant-region primer and a V-primer adapter that TCRs were amplified over approximately 18 PCR cycles. TCRdb reprocessed the reads with MiXCR, giving one entry per CDR3 protein. This table has 85,000 to 100,000 distinct CDR3 sequences, 9.4% appearing once. Time point in this sample: before trial treatment. Sequenced here: PBMCs, sampled before treatment. The receptor source for this set is a male donor with prostate cancer.

This clonotype was seen ten or more times. The CDR3 protein is CASSSKRARTDTQYF. Here the CDR3 DNA reads TGTGCCAGCTCATCTAAGCGCGCGCGAACAGATACGCAGTATTTT. The chain employs TRBV18 and TRBJ2-3; no firm D call. V lost 5 bases to trimming and J lost 3 bases, with 15 bases between them. Germline V gives CDR1 KGHSH, CDR2 LQKENI. This CDR3 spans 15 amino acids.

The sample holds many counts of this clonotype. This chain links TRBV28 with TRBJ2-2, with D tentatively TRBD2 (5 bases). V was cut by 4 bases and J by 5 bases, with 5 bases left in between. CDR3 length: 12 amino acids. Looked up from germline, CDR1 is MDHEN and CDR2 is SYDVKM. The CDR3 spells CASSWETGELFF. Written as DNA, the CDR3 is TGTGCCAGCAGTTGGGAGACCGGGGAGCTGTTTTTT.

This clonotype was observed many times. V gene TRBV19 combines with J gene TRBJ2-2, with 9 bases identical to TRBD1. Germline V gives CDR1 LNHDA, CDR2 SQIVND (reference sequence). This CDR3 contains 15 residues. After removal of 3 bases from V and 6 bases from J, the junction contained 5 bases not matched to a gene. CDR3 sequence: CASSIRQGVAGELFF. Written as DNA, the CDR3 is TGTGCCAGTAGTATCCGACAGGGGGTTGCCGGGGAGCTGTTTTTT.

This clonotype appeared many times. The rearrangement joins TRBV19 to TRBJ2-3; no definite D call. The germline V gene has CDR1 LNHDA and CDR2 SQIVND (reference sequence). The V end lost 3 bases, the J end lost 8 bases, and 6 bases lay between the germline ends. The CDR3 spans 11 residues. The CDR3: CASSIGGTQYF. As DNA, the CDR3 is TGTGCCAGTAGTATTGGCGGTACGCAGTATTTT.

V and J are TRBV28 and TRBJ1-6; D gene unclear. Germline V gene data show CDR1 as MDHEN and CDR2 as SYDVKM. V lost 8 bases and J 10 bases, leaving 12 bases between the germline ends. The CDR3 extends over 12 amino acids. CDR3 DNA sequence: TGTGCCAGCGTGCAGTTAGGGTCACCCCTCCACTTT. Translating it yields CASVQLGSPLHF.

This clonotype was found many times. V usage is TRBV2 and J usage is TRBJ2-1, with TRBD2 matching over 8 bases. This CDR3 contains 15 residues. Looked up from germline, CDR1 is SNHLY and CDR2 is FYNNEI. V trimming: 6 bases; J trimming: 10 bases; junction bases outside the gene matches: 14. The CDR3 loop is CASSEGLAGPREQFF. The CDR3 bases are TGTGCCAGCAGCGAGGGGCTAGCGGGCCCGCGGGAGCAGTTCTTC.

This clonotype was observed at least ten times. The J gene is TRBJ2-1, the V gene TRBV19; 8 nucleotides agree with TRBD1. The CDR3 is 14 amino acids. V was clipped by 3 bases and J by 4 bases; unmatched bases: 2. CDR1 LNHDA and CDR2 SQIVND come from the germline V gene (reference sequence). The DNA of the CDR3 is TGTGCCAGTAGTATTGGGGACAGGTACAATGAGCAGTTCTTC. Protein product: CASSIGDRYNEQFF. The whole variable domain, filled in from reference TRBV19 and TRBJ2-1, reads DGGITQSPKYLFRKEGQNVTLSCEQNLNHDAMYWYRQDPGQGLRLIYYSQIVNDFQKGDIAEGYSVSREKKESFPLTVTSAQKNPTAFYLCASSIGDRYNEQFFGPGTRLTVL.

The chain recombines TRBV7-2 with TRBJ1-2, with 8 bases identical to TRBD1. Germline assignment: CDR1 SGHTA and CDR2 FQGNSA. Germline trimming cut 2 bases from V and 7 bases from J; bases unmatched to any gene: 9. The CDR3 extends over 15 amino acids. CDR3 amino acids: CASSLFQGAGSGYTF. The CDR3 bases are TGTGCCAGCAGCTTATTCCAGGGGGCTGGTAGTGGCTACACCTTC.

This clonotype was detected many times. The chain couples TRBV20-1 to TRBJ1-5; D call uncertain. The V gene lost 7 bases and the J gene lost 6 bases, with 19 bases spanning the gap. This CDR3 has 14 residues. Germline V gives CDR1 DFQATT, CDR2 SNEGSKA (reference sequence). DNA for the CDR3: TGCAGTGTTTCCCCCCGTAGGGAAGGTCAGCCCCAGCATTTT. Translation: CSVSPRREGQPQHF.

This clonotype was counted at least ten times. The genes are TRBV20-1 and TRBJ2-7; D perhaps matches TRBD1 (5 bases). The CDR3 consists of 15 residues. Germline V CDR1 and CDR2: DFQATT, SNEGSKA (reference sequence). V was clipped by 0 bases and J by 1 base, with 13 bases between them. CDR3 sequence (DNA): TGCAGTGCTAGAGATTCAGGACACCCGTCCTACGAGCAGTACTTC. It specifies CSARDSGHPSYEQYF.

This clonotype has a count of ten or more. The chain combines TRBV10-3 with TRBJ2-1, with TRBD2 matching 14 bases. The germline gives CDR1 ENHRY, CDR2 SYGVKD. This CDR3 contains 16 residues. V was clipped by 3 bases and J by 10 bases; unmatched bases: 8. The CDR3 region is CAISEGTSGSLREQFF. Written as DNA, the CDR3 is TGTGCCATCAGTGAAGGGACTAGCGGGAGTTTACGAGAGCAGTTCTTC.

This clonotype was counted many times. The chain combines TRBV18 with TRBJ2-2; TRBD1 matches 7 bases. This CDR3 region has 17 residues. The V gene's germline CDR1 is KGHSH and CDR2 LQKENI. V lost 3 bases, J lost 4 bases, and 11 bases stayed unmatched. CDR3 coding DNA: TGTGCCAGCTCACCGAGAGCGCCGGGACAGACCACCGGGGAGCTGTTTTTT. Its protein is CASSPRAPGQTTGELFF.

A note on this clonotype: A far larger clone differs by one base, so this is likely a read error. This chain joins TRBV4-2 and TRBJ2-7; D is undetermined. The V gene lost 0 bases and the J gene lost 7 bases, with 16 bases spanning the gap. This CDR3 is 15 amino acids long. The germline gives CDR1 LGHNA, CDR2 YNFKEQ. DNA of the CDR3: TGTGCCAGCAGCCAAGATTATGGGGTCCACAATGAGCAGTACTTC. This gives the protein CASSQDYGVHNEQYF.

This clonotype showed up many times. The chain is built from TRBV19 and TRBJ2-1; D may be TRBD1 or TRBD2 (6 bases each). Trimming cost V 7 bases and J 3 bases, with 16 bases left between them. From germline, CDR1 is LNHDA and CDR2 SQIVND (reference sequence). The CDR3 totals 15 residues. CDR3 DNA: TGTGCCAGTATAAGGCAACAGGGACTCTACAATGAGCAGTTCTTC. This codes for CASIRQQGLYNEQFF.

This clonotype has at least ten counts. The chain couples TRBV4-2 to TRBJ2-1; weak D call: TRBD1 (6 bases). CDR1 LGHNA and CDR2 YNFKEQ come from the germline V gene. Between the trimmed V and J ends, which lost 4 bases and 7 bases, there was a span of 11 bases. The CDR3 has 13 amino acids. The CDR3 coding sequence is TGTGCCAGCAGCCTACCGGACAGAAATGAGCAGTTCTTC. Encoded protein: CASSLPDRNEQFF.

This clonotype was observed many times. The chain joins TRBV20-1 to TRBJ2-7; a possible D gene is TRBD2 (5 bases). The CDR3 consists of 16 residues. CDR1 DFQATT and CDR2 SNEGSKA come from the germline V gene (reference sequence). The V end lost 0 bases, the J end lost 5 bases, and 20 bases lay between the germline ends. The DNA for the CDR3 is TGCAGTGCTAGAGACGACGGAAGAATAGCGAACGACGAGCAGTACTTC. It translates to CSARDDGRIANDEQYF.

This clonotype was picked up many times. The CDR3 DNA sequence: TGCAGCGTCAATGGACAGGGAGACACTGAAGCTTTCTTT. Translating it yields CSVNGQGDTEAFF. The genes are TRBV29-1 and TRBJ1-1, with 8 bases fitting TRBD1. The trim removed 6 bases at V and 3 bases at J, leaving 6 bases unmatched. The CDR3 is 13 residues long. The V gene's germline CDR1 is SQVTM and CDR2 ANQGSEA.

This clonotype was seen at least ten times. The chain combines TRBV19 with TRBJ2-5; 14 bases agree with TRBD2. CDR1 and CDR2 (germline): LNHDA, SQIVND (reference sequence). The trim removed 5 bases at V and 6 bases at J, leaving 14 bases unmatched. The length of the CDR3 is 18 residues. CDR3 region: CASSARLAGGPRDQTQYF. The CDR3 coding sequence is TGTGCCAGTAGTGCCCGACTAGCGGGAGGGCCTCGGGATCAGACCCAGTACTTC.

At least ten counts were recorded for this clonotype. The V and J genes are TRBV7-9 and TRBJ2-2, with unresolved D. Germline-derived CDR1 and CDR2 are SEHNR and FQNEAQ (reference sequence). Trimming cost V 5 bases and J 6 bases, with 7 bases left between them. CDR3 size: 12 residues. CDR3 in DNA: TGTGCCAGCAGCCCCACCCCCGGGGAGCTGTTTTTT. Translated, it gives CASSPTPGELFF.

This clonotype occurred many times. This sequence joins TRBV6-5 and TRBJ2-7, with 9 bases fitting TRBD2. There are 15 residues in the CDR3. Per the germline V gene, CDR1 is MNHEY and CDR2 is SVGAGI. The J segment lost 2 bases and the V segment lost 5 bases, leaving 7 bases of the junction unmatched. The CDR3 region is CASSPGTSFTYEQYF. For the CDR3, the DNA is TGTGCCAGCAGTCCTGGGACTAGCTTCACCTACGAGCAGTACTTC.

This clonotype was counted at least ten times. V gene TRBV14 combines with J gene TRBJ2-3; D is ambiguous. Deletions cut 3 bases from V and 0 bases from J, with 16 bases between. From germline, CDR1 is SGHDN and CDR2 FVKESK. The CDR3 extends over 17 amino acids. CDR3 coding DNA: TGTGCCAGCAGCCAGCCCCAGCATCCCGCTAGCACAGATACGCAGTATTTT. Amino acid sequence: CASSQPQHPASTDTQYF.

The table lists this clonotype with many counts. The V call is TRBV6-2 or TRBV6-3, the J call TRBJ2-3; D is unclear. V lost 6 bases, J lost 7 bases, and 11 bases lay in between. This CDR3 has 12 amino acids. Germline V lookup: CDR1 MNHEY, CDR2 SVGEGT. CDR3 residues: CASRSTVNTQYF. The CDR3 DNA reads TGTGCCAGCAGGTCGACGGTAAATACGCAGTATTTT.

There are many counts of this clonotype. V is TRBV28 and J is TRBJ1-5; D gene unclear. This CDR3 spans 13 amino acids. V was trimmed by 5 bases and J by 9 bases, leaving 14 bases between them. Per the germline V gene, CDR1 is MDHEN and CDR2 is SYDVKM. The CDR3 nucleotides read TGTGCCAGCAGTCCCTCCACTACCCGGCCCCAGCATTTT. This sequence encodes CASSPSTTRPQHF.

This clonotype was seen repeatedly, ten times or more. The V and J genes are TRBV2 and TRBJ1-1; 8 nucleotides line up with TRBD1. CDR1 and CDR2 (germline): SNHLY, FYNNEI. The CDR3 runs 14 residues. Losses at the gene ends were 6 bases for V and 7 bases for J; bases not matched to a gene: 10. CDR3 nucleotides: TGTGCCAGCAGGACAGGGGAAATATCGCTTGAAGCTTTCTTT. It codes for CASRTGEISLEAFF.

This clonotype was counted between two and nine times. V usage is TRBV28 and J usage is TRBJ2-7, with 11 bases identical to TRBD2. V dropped 4 bases and J dropped 4; count of bases not matched to a gene: 6. Germline V lookup: CDR1 MDHEN, CDR2 SYDVKM. The CDR3 totals 15 residues. DNA for the CDR3: TGTGCCAGCAGTTCCCAGACTAGCGGGGTTTACGAGCAGTACTTC. Translating gives CASSSQTSGVYEQYF.

This clonotype was detected ten times or more. This CDR3 reads CASSLGLAGWADTQYF. CDR3 DNA sequence: TGTGCCAGCAGCTTAGGTCTAGCGGGATGGGCAGATACGCAGTATTTT. V usage is TRBV7-2 and J usage is TRBJ2-3; 9 nucleotides line up with TRBD2. Germline V gene lookup returns CDR1 SGHTA and CDR2 FQGNSA. The V and J ends lost 1 base and 4 bases, in that order; junction bases with no gene match: 6. The CDR3 consists of 16 residues. The full variable domain, with the rest looked up from reference TRBV7-2 and TRBJ2-3, is GAGVSQSPSNKVTEKGKDVELRCDPISGHTALYWYRQSLGQGLEFLIYFQGNSAPDKSGLPSDRFSAERTGGSVSTLTIQRTQQEDSAVYLCASSLGLAGWADTQYFGPGTRLTVL.

This clonotype showed up many times. The CDR3 sequence is CASSRGWGRSETQYF. The CDR3 DNA sequence: TGTGCCAGCAGCCGAGGGTGGGGGCGCAGTGAGACCCAGTACTTC. The chain employs TRBV28 and TRBJ2-5; D possibly corresponds to TRBD1 (6 bases). CDR1 MDHEN and CDR2 SYDVKM come from the germline V gene. V lost 6 bases and J 5 bases, leaving 19 bases between the germline ends. CDR3 length: 15 residues.

This clonotype has at least ten counts. V usage is TRBV28 and J usage is TRBJ2-3; D may be TRBD2 (6 bases). Trimming stripped 6 bases from V and 2 bases from J, with 12 bases between. Per the germline V gene, CDR1 is MDHEN and CDR2 is SYDVKM. The CDR3 covers 14 residues. The CDR3 reads CASRGTSITDTQYF. The CDR3, as DNA: TGTGCCAGCAGGGGGACTTCTATCACAGATACGCAGTATTTT.

This clonotype was detected many times. This chain links TRBV4-1 with TRBJ1-5, with 11 bases that match TRBD1. J lost 6 bases, V lost 0 bases, and 4 bases had no gene match. The germline CDR1 and CDR2 sequences are MGHRA and YSYEKL. This CDR3 comprises 16 residues. The CDR3 region is CASSQDSGQGVQPQHF. CDR3 DNA sequence: TGCGCCAGCAGCCAAGATTCGGGACAGGGGGTTCAGCCCCAGCATTTT.

This clonotype came up many times. The genes are TRBV7-2 and TRBJ2-7; D may be TRBD1 (6 bases). Germline loops: CDR1 SGHTA, CDR2 FQGNSA. The CDR3 has 16 residues. Trimming cost V 1 base and J 2 bases, with 15 bases left between them. CDR3 sequence (DNA): TGTGCCAGCAGCTTAGATGGGACAAGCGGAGCCTACGAGCAGTACTTC. Its protein is CASSLDGTSGAYEQYF. The full variable domain, with the rest looked up from reference TRBV7-2 and TRBJ2-7, is GAGVSQSPSNKVTEKGKDVELRCDPISGHTALYWYRQSLGQGLEFLIYFQGNSAPDKSGLPSDRFSAERTGGSVSTLTIQRTQQEDSAVYLCASSLDGTSGAYEQYFGPGTRLTVT.